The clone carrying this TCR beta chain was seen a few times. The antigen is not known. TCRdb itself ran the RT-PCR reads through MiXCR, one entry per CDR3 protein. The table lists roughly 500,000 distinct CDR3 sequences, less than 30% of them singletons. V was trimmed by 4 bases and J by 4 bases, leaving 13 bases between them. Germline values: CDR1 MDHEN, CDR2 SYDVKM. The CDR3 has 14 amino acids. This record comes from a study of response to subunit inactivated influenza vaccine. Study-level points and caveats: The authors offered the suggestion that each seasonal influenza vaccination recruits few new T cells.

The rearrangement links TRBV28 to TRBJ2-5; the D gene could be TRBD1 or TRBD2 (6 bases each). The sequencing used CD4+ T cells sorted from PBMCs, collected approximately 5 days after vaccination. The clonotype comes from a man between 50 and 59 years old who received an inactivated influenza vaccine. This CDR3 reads CASSSGGASETQYF. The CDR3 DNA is TGTGCCAGCAGTTCCGGGGGCGCGTCAGAGACCCAGTACTTC.